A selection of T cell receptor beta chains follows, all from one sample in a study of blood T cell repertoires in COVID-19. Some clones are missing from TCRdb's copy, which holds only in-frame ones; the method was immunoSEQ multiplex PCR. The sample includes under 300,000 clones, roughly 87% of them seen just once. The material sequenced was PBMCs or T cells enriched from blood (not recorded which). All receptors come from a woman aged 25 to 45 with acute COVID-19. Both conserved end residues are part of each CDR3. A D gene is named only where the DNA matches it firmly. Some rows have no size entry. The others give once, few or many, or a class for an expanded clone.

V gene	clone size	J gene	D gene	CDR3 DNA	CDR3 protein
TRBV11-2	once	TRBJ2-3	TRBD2	TGTGCCAGCAGCTTCGTGTGGACGGGGGGGATGACAGATACGCAGTATTTT	CASSFVWTGGMTDTQYF
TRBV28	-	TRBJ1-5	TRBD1	TGTGCCAGCACCCCGGGACAGGGGACCCTCCGGGGTCAGCCCCAGCATTTT	CASTPGQGTLRGQPQHF
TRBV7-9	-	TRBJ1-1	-	TGTGCCAGCAGCTTTGAGAACCAGAACACTGAAGCTTTCTTT	CASSFENQNTEAFF
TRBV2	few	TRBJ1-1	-	TGTGCAAGCAATGGCCGATTCACTGAAGCTTTCTTT	CASNGRFTEAFF
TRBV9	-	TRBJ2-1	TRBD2	TGTGCCAGCAGCTCTAGGGGGCGGGAGGGCCATTACAATGAGCAGTTCTTC	CASSSRGREGHYNEQFF
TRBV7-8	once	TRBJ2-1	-	TGTGCCAGCAGCTTAAAACAGGGGGGGAATGAGCAGTTCTTC	CASSLKQGGNEQFF
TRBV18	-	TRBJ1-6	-	TGTGCCAGCTCACCCGTCCGGACAGACCTATCACCCCTCCACTTT	CASSPVRTDLSPLHF
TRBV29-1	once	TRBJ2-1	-	TGCAGCGTCCAAGGGGCCCAAAGGCAGAATGAGCAGTTCTTC	CSVQGAQRQNEQFF
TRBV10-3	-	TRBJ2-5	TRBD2	TGTGCCATCAAGAAATTAGCGGGGCGGGAAGAGACCCAGTACTTC	CAIKKLAGREETQYF
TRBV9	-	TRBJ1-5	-	TGTGCCAGCAGCGTAGGTCCAGGAGGACAGCCCCAGCATTTT	CASSVGPGGQPQHF
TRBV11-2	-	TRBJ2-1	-	TGTGCCAGCAGCCGGGACTGGAATGAGCAGTTCTTC	CASSRDWNEQFF